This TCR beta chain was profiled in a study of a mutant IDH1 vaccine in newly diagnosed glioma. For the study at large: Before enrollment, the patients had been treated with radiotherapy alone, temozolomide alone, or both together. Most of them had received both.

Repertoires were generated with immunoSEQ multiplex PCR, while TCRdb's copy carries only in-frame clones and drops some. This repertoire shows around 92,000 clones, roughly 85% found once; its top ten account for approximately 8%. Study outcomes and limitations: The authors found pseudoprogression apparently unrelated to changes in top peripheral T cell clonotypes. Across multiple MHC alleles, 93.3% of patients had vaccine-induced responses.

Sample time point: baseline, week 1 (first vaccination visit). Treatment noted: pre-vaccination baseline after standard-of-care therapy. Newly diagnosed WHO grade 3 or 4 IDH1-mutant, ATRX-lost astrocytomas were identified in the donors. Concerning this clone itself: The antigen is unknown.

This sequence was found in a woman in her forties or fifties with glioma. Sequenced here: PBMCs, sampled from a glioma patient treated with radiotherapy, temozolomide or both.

Here the CDR3 reads CASSIASGGAVGSYNEQFF. The CDR3 nucleotides read TGTGCCAGTAGTATCGCTAGCGGGGGGGCTGTAGGATCCTACAATGAGCAGTTCTTC. The chain uses TRBV19 and TRBJ2-1, with TRBD2 identical over 12 bases. The length of the CDR3 is 19 residues. V lost 3 bases and J lost 1; bases outside the gene matches: 10. Germline loops: CDR1 LNHDA, CDR2 SQIVND (reference sequence). Using reference TRBV19 and TRBJ2-1 for the parts outside the CDR3, the full variable domain is DGGITQSPKYLFRKEGQNVTLSCEQNLNHDAMYWYRQDPGQGLRLIYYSQIVNDFQKGDIAEGYSVSREKKESFPLTVTSAQKNPTAFYLCASSIASGGAVGSYNEQFFGPGTRLTVL.